This is a list of T cell receptor beta chains from one sample in a study of cytomegalovirus exposure and HLA in healthy donors. Produced via immunoSEQ multiplex PCR; TCRdb's table is partial and in-frame only. The data hold some 150,000 clones, with roughly 80% observed a single time. The sequenced sample was PBMCs. The receptors here all came from a man aged 25-45 years in good health and CMV-seronegative. Each CDR3 is given without its conserved first and last residue.

V: TRBV5-1
J: TRBJ2-1
CDR3: ASSLDNRRQKGQF

V: TRBV7-7
J: TRBJ2-1
CDR3: ASSSTGKLEQF

V: TRBV6-4
J: TRBJ2-6
CDR3: ASSEGFGANVLT

V: TRBV28
J: TRBJ1-5
CDR3: ASSHRQGLNQPQH

V: TRBV4-1
J: TRBJ1-2
CDR3: ASSQDLLYGYT

V: TRBV7-2
J: TRBJ1-2
CDR3: ASSLASGDGYT

V: TRBV28
J: TRBJ2-2
CDR3: ASSLRTGLELF

V: TRBV5-5
J: TRBJ1-3
CDR3: ASSWGQGGNTIY

V: TRBV6-1
J: TRBJ1-1
CDR3: ASSDNGQMTEAF

V: TRBV13
J: TRBJ2-1
CDR3: ASSLGVAGPYNEQF

V: TRBV2
J: TRBJ2-1
CDR3: ASSERTSGGLYNEQF

V: TRBV5-4
J: TRBJ1-1
CDR3: ASSLTGGRTEAF

V: TRBV4-1
J: TRBJ1-2
CDR3: ASSQTPLADYGYT

V: TRBV7-9
J: TRBJ1-5
CDR3: ASSKTFRTGINQPQH

V: TRBV7-9
J: TRBJ2-6
CDR3: SSSLLVERGANVLT

V: TRBV19
J: TRBJ1-4
CDR3: ASSIATQLF

V: TRBV10-3
J: TRBJ1-1
CDR3: ATTRDWGTEAF

V: TRBV6-4
J: TRBJ2-7
CDR3: ASSPEQGPNYEQY

V: TRBV2
J: TRBJ1-5
CDR3: ASSEERDSGNQPQH

V: TRBV7-9
J: TRBJ2-1
CDR3: ASSRGQNNEQF

V: TRBV6-1
J: TRBJ2-1
CDR3: ASSVRQAPLYNEQF

V: TRBV11-3
J: TRBJ2-3
CDR3: ASSKRNTDTQY

V: TRBV6-5
J: TRBJ1-1
CDR3: ASSYLGNTEAF

V: TRBV30
J: TRBJ1-6
CDR3: ASNRDRNSPLH

V: TRBV28
J: TRBJ1-4
CDR3: ASSFIPGNEKLF

V: TRBV29-1
J: TRBJ2-1
CDR3: SVGERENEQF

V: TRBV11-2
J: TRBJ2-5
CDR3: ASSSAAGGQETQY

V: TRBV28
J: TRBJ1-4
CDR3: ASSFLQGEQSLNEKLF

V: TRBV27
J: TRBJ2-5
CDR3: ASSNTGINPQY

V: TRBV7-9
J: TRBJ2-7
CDR3: ASGTEQYEQY

V: TRBV11-2
J: TRBJ1-5
CDR3: ASSFGTGGIQPQH

V: TRBV28
J: TRBJ2-7
CDR3: ASRMDTFRDEQY

V: TRBV27
J: TRBJ1-3
CDR3: ASSQTPTGNTIY

V: TRBV27
J: TRBJ2-5
CDR3: ASSGSQETQY

V: TRBV30
J: TRBJ1-2
CDR3: AWTQGSNYGYT

V: TRBV6-1
J: TRBJ2-5
CDR3: ASSPLAGGEETQY

V: TRBV27
J: TRBJ2-1
CDR3: ASVRRLADNEQF

V: TRBV6-6
J: TRBJ1-2
CDR3: ASSWPQLSPGGYT

V: TRBV2
J: TRBJ2-7
CDR3: ASSDLQGGHEQY

V: TRBV7-3
J: TRBJ1-6
CDR3: ASSLIRAGPGSPLH

V: TRBV27
J: TRBJ1-5
CDR3: ASKPGTGPSNQPQH

V: TRBV6-5
J: TRBJ2-1
CDR3: ASSYSPGEGYNEQF

V: TRBV5-1
J: TRBJ2-5
CDR3: ASSLVLAGVLETQY

V: TRBV7-2
J: TRBJ1-1
CDR3: ASSLIVQATFSGTEAF

V: TRBV7-9
J: TRBJ2-1
CDR3: SSSLDPLAGDYNEQF